These T cell receptor beta chains were read from a single sample in a study of technical replicates of blood from a few donors. Sequenced by immunoSEQ multiplex PCR; TCRdb stores in-frame clones only, minus some. The sample contains more than 50,000 clones, around 87% of which appear only once. Sequencing input: PBMCs. The receptors originated from a human donor in good health. Some clones in this sample may be carry-over from other donors' samples. CDR3s include the opening cysteine and the closing phenylalanine or tryptophan. The D gene is left open where the match is weak. Expanded clones get a size class; other rows say once, few or many, or leave the size out.

D: TRBD1; J: TRBJ1-5; size: -; V: TRBV11-2; CDR3: CASSLGGRLRNQPQHF; DNA: TGTGCCAGCAGCCTAGGGGGCAGGCTGAGGAATCAGCCCCAGCATTTT
D: -; J: TRBJ1-1; size: -; V: TRBV4-3; CDR3: CASSQDRVLNTEAFF; DNA: TGCGCCAGCAGCCAAGACAGGGTCTTGAACACTGAAGCTTTCTTT
D: -; J: TRBJ2-5; size: -; V: TRBV7-2; CDR3: CASSTRSPGETQYF; DNA: TGTGCCAGCAGCACCCGATCCCCAGGAGAGACCCAGTACTTC
D: -; J: TRBJ1-2; size: once; V: TRBV6-5; CDR3: CASKPGDGFYGYTF; DNA: TGTGCCAGCAAGCCAGGGGACGGGTTCTATGGCTACACCTTC
D: -; J: TRBJ2-5; size: -; V: TRBV11-1; CDR3: CASSFGGGGETQYF; DNA: TGTGCCAGCAGCTTCGGGGGAGGCGGGGAGACCCAGTACTTC
D: TRBD2; J: TRBJ2-3; size: -; V: TRBV29-1; CDR3: CSSLAGSTDTQYF; DNA: TGCAGTTCACTAGCGGGGAGCACAGATACGCAGTATTTT
D: TRBD2; J: TRBJ2-1; size: -; V: TRBV6-5; CDR3: CASSLGLAGVNEQFF; DNA: TGTGCCAGCAGCTTGGGACTAGCGGGGGTCAATGAGCAGTTCTTC
D: TRBD2; J: TRBJ2-3; size: -; V: TRBV6-1; CDR3: CASSELAGGPDTQYF; DNA: TGTGCCAGCAGTGAACTAGCGGGGGGGCCAGATACGCAGTATTTT
D: TRBD1; J: TRBJ2-5; size: -; V: TRBV7-9; CDR3: CASSRDRVPDF; DNA: TGTGCCAGCAGTCGCGACAGGGTCCCGGACTTC
D: TRBD2; J: TRBJ2-1; size: -; V: TRBV13; CDR3: CASSWTSGSYNEQFF; DNA: TGTGCCAGCAGCTGGACTAGCGGGTCGTACAATGAGCAGTTCTTC
D: -; J: TRBJ2-7; size: -; V: TRBV25-1; CDR3: CARKELRRDPSYEQYF; DNA: TGTGCCAGGAAGGAACTTAGGAGGGACCCCTCCTACGAGCAGTACTTC
D: TRBD2; J: TRBJ2-7; size: -; V: TRBV27; CDR3: CASRKLAGEDEQYF; DNA: TGTGCCAGCAGAAAACTAGCGGGAGAAGACGAGCAGTACTTC
D: TRBD2; J: TRBJ2-3; size: -; V: TRBV6-4; CDR3: CASRAGGADTQYF; DNA: TGTGCCAGCAGGGCGGGGGGCGCAGATACGCAGTATTTT
D: TRBD1; J: TRBJ1-1; size: -; V: TRBV7-2; CDR3: CASSLVTGGEGTEAFF; DNA: TGTGCCAGCAGCTTAGTAACAGGGGGTGAGGGTACTGAAGCTTTCTTT
D: TRBD1; J: TRBJ2-7; size: once; V: TRBV10-3; CDR3: CAISLGQGNEQYF; DNA: TGTGCCATCAGTCTGGGACAGGGTAACGAGCAGTACTTC
D: -; J: TRBJ1-6; size: -; V: TRBV11-2; CDR3: CASSLDARASYNSPLHF; DNA: TGTGCCAGCAGCTTAGACGCCAGGGCCTCCTATAATTCACCCCTCCACTTT
D: -; J: TRBJ2-4; size: few; V: TRBV9; CDR3: CASSVGLTDKNIQYF; DNA: TGTGCCAGCAGCGTAGGTCTCACAGACAAAAACATTCAGTACTTC
D: -; J: TRBJ2-1; size: -; V: TRBV12-5; CDR3: CASGPGVGNEQFF; DNA: TGTGCTAGTGGTCCGGGAGTGGGCAATGAGCAGTTCTTC
D: -; J: TRBJ2-7; size: -; V: TRBV9; CDR3: CASSITGRAGYEQYF; DNA: TGTGCCAGCAGCATAACGGGCAGGGCTGGATACGAGCAGTACTTC
D: TRBD1; J: TRBJ1-2; size: few; V: TRBV6-1; CDR3: CASSESWTGRVGGYTF; DNA: TGTGCCAGCAGTGAATCCTGGACAGGGCGGGTGGGTGGCTACACCTTC
D: -; J: TRBJ1-1; size: -; V: TRBV6-1; CDR3: CATMVERLNTEAFF; DNA: TGTGCCACCATGGTGGAGCGCTTGAACACTGAAGCTTTCTTT
D: -; J: TRBJ1-5; size: -; V: TRBV4-2; CDR3: CASSQPGGSNQPQHF; DNA: TGTGCCAGCAGCCAACCCGGAGGTAGCAATCAGCCCCAGCATTTT
D: -; J: TRBJ1-5; size: -; V: TRBV29-1; CDR3: CSVGGQGTSQPQHF; DNA: TGCAGCGTCGGGGGGCAGGGGACGAGTCAGCCCCAGCATTTT
D: -; J: TRBJ1-6; size: -; V: TRBV6-5; CDR3: CASSSRGGSLSPLHF; DNA: TGTGCCAGCAGCTCCCGCGGTGGCAGTTTATCACCCCTCCACTTT
D: TRBD2; J: TRBJ2-1; size: -; V: TRBV12-5; CDR3: CASAPTSGRWGEQFF; DNA: TGTGCTAGTGCCCCGACTAGCGGGAGGTGGGGTGAGCAGTTCTTC
D: TRBD1; J: TRBJ1-1; size: -; V: TRBV6-5; CDR3: CASSYVGQGMNTEAFF; DNA: TGTGCCAGCAGTTATGTGGGACAGGGCATGAACACTGAAGCTTTCTTT
D: -; J: TRBJ1-2; size: -; V: TRBV4-3; CDR3: CASSQGGTQTLVGYTF; DNA: TGCGCCAGCAGCCAAGGGGGGACACAAACCCTCGTCGGCTACACCTTC
D: -; J: TRBJ2-7; size: -; V: TRBV18; CDR3: CASSPLAGAHEQYF; DNA: TGTGCCAGCTCACCACTGGCGGGGGCCCACGAGCAGTACTTC